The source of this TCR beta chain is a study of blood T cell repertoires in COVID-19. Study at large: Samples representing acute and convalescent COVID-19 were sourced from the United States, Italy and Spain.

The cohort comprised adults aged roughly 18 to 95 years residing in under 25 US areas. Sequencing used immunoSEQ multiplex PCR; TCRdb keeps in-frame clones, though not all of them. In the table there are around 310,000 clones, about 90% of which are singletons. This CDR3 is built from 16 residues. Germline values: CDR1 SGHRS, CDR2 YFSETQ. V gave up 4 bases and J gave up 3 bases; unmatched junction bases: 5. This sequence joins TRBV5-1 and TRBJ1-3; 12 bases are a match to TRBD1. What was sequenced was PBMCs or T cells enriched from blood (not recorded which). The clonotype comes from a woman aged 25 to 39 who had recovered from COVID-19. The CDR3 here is CASSRGTGGFGNTIYF. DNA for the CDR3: TGCGCCAGCAGCCGGGGGACAGGGGGCTTTGGAAACACCATATATTTT.